The present entry profiles one T cell receptor (beta chain) with its context. The antigen is not known. This entry belongs to a study of T cells in Graves' hyperthyroidism and ophthalmopathy. The CDR3 is 12 residues long. Trimming left V 1 base short and J 4 bases short, with 5 bases between. Germline V lookup: CDR1 SGHTA, CDR2 FQGTGA. Regions amplified from RNA transcripts were the TCR beta CDR3 regions. The HTBI primer set drove a first-round RT-PCR of the TCR CDR3. MiXCR, run by TCRdb on the multiplex PCR reads, gives a single entry per CDR3 protein. Here the sample spans tens of thousands of distinct CDR3 sequences, approximately 50% being singletons. Points from the study as a whole: With a median lead of 6.5 months before onset, the model predicted ophthalmopathy.

The TCR comes from a man younger than 35 with Graves' hyperthyroidism. Sequencing used peripheral blood or thyroid tissue (not recorded which). The chain uses TRBV7-3 and TRBJ2-7; D unresolved. The DNA of the CDR3 is TGTGCCAGCAGCTTAAATGGGTACGAGCAGTACTTC. Encoded protein: CASSLNGYEQYF. Full variable domain (missing parts from reference TRBV7-3 and TRBJ2-7): GAGVSQTPSNKVTEKGKYVELRCDPISGHTALYWYRQSLGQGPEFLIYFQGTGAADDSGLPNDRFFAVRPEGSVSTLKIQRTERGDSAVYLCASSLNGYEQYFGPGTRLTVT.